This is a list of T cell receptor beta chains from one sample in a study of T cells in localized non-small cell lung cancer. Using immunoSEQ multiplex PCR, the repertoire was profiled, and TCRdb retains in-frame clones only, with some absent. This repertoire shows fewer than 95,000 clones, approximately 90% found once; its top ten account for roughly 3.9%. The sample here was PBMCs, taken before any cancer treatment. The receptors come from a woman aged 40-70 years with stage II squamous cell lung carcinoma. Each CDR3 is given with its conserved first and last residue.

v_call	j_call	cdr3_aa
TRBV11-2	TRBJ2-2	CASSPAGPPSRELFF
TRBV30	TRBJ1-1	CAWSVMGNTEAFF
TRBV5-1	TRBJ2-1	CASSLGQGSEQFF
TRBV6-1	TRBJ2-5	CASSEAPGHVSGETQYF
TRBV30	TRBJ2-5	CAWARQGKYGQETQYF
TRBV18	TRBJ1-5	CASSPVQLSNQPQHF
TRBV12-5	TRBJ2-7	CASGPYRDPYEQYF
TRBV7-8	TRBJ1-3	CASSPRGSGNTIYF
TRBV2	TRBJ1-4	CASRRDEKLFF
TRBV29-1	TRBJ2-4	CSGRTLAKNIQYF
TRBV2	TRBJ2-7	CASKKGRGYEQYF
TRBV2	TRBJ2-4	CASSERGGGGKNIQYF
TRBV7-6	TRBJ1-5	CASSLAPSNQPQHF